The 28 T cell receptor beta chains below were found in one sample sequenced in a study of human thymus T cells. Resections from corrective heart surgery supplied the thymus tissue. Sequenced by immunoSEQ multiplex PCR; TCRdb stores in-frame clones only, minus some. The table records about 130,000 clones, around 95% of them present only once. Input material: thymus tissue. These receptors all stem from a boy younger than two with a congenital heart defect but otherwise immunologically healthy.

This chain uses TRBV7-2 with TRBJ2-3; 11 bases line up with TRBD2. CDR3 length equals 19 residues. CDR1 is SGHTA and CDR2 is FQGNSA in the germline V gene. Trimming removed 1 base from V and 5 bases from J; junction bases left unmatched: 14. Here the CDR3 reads CASSLGPPYLAGGRDTQYF. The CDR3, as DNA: TGTGCCAGCAGCTTAGGTCCCCCCTATCTAGCGGGGGGTCGAGATACGCAGTATTTT.

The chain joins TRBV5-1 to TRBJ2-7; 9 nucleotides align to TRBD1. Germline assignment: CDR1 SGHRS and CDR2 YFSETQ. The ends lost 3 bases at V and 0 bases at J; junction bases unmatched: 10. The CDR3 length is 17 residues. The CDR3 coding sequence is TGCGCCAGCAGCTGTGGACAGGGGAAGGTAAACTCCTACGAGCAGTACTTC. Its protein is CASSCGQGKVNSYEQYF.

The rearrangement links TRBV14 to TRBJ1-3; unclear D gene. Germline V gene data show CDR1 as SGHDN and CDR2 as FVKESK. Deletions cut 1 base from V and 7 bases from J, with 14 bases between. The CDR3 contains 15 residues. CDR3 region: CASSQAPGVSNTIYF. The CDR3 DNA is TGTGCCAGCAGCCAAGCCCCGGGTGTTTCGAACACCATATATTTT.

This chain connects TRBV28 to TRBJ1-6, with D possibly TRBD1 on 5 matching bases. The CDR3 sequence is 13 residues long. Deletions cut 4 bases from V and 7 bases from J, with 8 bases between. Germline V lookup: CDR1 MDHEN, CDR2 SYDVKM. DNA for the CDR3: TGTGCCAGCAGTTCTCAGGGAAATTCACCCCTCCACTTT. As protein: CASSSQGNSPLHF.

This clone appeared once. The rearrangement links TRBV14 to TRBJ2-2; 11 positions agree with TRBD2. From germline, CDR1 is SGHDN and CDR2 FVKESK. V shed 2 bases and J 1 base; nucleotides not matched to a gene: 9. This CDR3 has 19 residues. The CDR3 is CASSQPPLAGGLNTGELFF. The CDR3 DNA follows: TGTGCCAGCAGCCAACCACCGCTAGCGGGGGGTCTGAACACCGGGGAGCTGTTTTTT.

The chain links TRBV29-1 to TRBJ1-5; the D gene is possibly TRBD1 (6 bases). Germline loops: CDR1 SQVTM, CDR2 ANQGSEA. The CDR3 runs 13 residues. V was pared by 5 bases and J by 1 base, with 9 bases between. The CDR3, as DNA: TGCAGCGTTAAGGACAGAAGCAATCAGCCCCAGCATTTT. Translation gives CSVKDRSNQPQHF.

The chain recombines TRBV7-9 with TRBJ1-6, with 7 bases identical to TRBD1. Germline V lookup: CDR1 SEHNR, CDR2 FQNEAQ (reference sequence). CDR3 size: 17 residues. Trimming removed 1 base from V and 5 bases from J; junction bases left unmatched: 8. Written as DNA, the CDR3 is TGTGCCAGCAGCTTAGGCGACAGGGTACGTGATAATTCACCCCTCCACTTT. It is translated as CASSLGDRVRDNSPLHF.

The CDR3 region has the DNA TGTGCCAGCAGGGCCACAGGGGACGAGCAGTACTTC. Translating gives CASRATGDEQYF. This rearrangement joins TRBV2 to TRBJ2-7; 7 bases are shared with TRBD1. V shed 6 bases, J shed 5 bases, and the junction held 4 bases outside the gene matches. Germline V gives CDR1 SNHLY, CDR2 FYNNEI. This CDR3 has 12 amino acids.

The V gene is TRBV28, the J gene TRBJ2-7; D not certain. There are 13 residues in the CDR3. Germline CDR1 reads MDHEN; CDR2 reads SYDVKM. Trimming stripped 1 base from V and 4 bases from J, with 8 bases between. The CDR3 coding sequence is TGTGCCAGCAGTTTATATCGGATGTACGAGCAGTACTTC. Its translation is CASSLYRMYEQYF.

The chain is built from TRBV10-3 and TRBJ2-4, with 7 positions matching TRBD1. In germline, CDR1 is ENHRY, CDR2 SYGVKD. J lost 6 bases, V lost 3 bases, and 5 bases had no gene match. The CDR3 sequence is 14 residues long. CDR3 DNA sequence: TGTGCCATCAGTGATTCTCACAGGGGAAACATTCAGTACTTC. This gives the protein CAISDSHRGNIQYF.

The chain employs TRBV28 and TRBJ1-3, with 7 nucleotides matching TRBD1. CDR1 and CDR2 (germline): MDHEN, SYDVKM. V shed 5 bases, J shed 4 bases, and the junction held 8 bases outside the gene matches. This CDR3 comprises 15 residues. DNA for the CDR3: TGTGCCAGCAGTAACCACAGGGGCGGAGGAAACACCATATATTTT. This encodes CASSNHRGGGNTIYF. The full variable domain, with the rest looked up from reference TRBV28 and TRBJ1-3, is DVKVTQSSRYLVKRTGEKVFLECVQDMDHENMFWYRQDPGLGLRLIYFSYDVKMKEKGDIPEGYSVSREKKERFSLILESASTNQTSMYLCASSNHRGGGNTIYFGEGSWLTVV.

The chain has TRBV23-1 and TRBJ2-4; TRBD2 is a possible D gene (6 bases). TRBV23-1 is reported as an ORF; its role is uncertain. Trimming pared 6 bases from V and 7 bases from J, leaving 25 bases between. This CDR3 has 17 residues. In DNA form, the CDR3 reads TGCGCCAGCAGCCAAACCCGCGTTAGGACGGCGGGGAACATTCAGTACTTC. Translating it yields CASSQTRVRTAGNIQYF.

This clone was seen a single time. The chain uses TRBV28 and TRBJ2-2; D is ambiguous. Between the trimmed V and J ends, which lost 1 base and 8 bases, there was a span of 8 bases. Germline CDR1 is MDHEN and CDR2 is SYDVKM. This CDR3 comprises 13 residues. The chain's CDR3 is CASSLSLWGELFF. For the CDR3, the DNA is TGTGCCAGCAGTTTATCCCTGTGGGGGGAGCTGTTTTTT. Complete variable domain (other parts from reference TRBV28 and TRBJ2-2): DVKVTQSSRYLVKRTGEKVFLECVQDMDHENMFWYRQDPGLGLRLIYFSYDVKMKEKGDIPEGYSVSREKKERFSLILESASTNQTSMYLCASSLSLWGELFFGEGSRLTVL.

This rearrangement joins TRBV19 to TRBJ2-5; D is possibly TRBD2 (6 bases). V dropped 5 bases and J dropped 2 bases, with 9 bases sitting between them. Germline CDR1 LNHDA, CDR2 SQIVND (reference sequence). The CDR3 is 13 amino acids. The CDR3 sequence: CASSGGKQETQYF. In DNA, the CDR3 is TGTGCCAGTAGTGGGGGGAAGCAAGAGACCCAGTACTTC.

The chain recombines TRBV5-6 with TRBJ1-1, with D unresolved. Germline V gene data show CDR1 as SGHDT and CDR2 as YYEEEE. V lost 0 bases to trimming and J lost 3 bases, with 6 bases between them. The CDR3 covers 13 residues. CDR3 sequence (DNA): TGTGCCAGCAGCTTGGTAAGGGACACTGAAGCTTTCTTT. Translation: CASSLVRDTEAFF.

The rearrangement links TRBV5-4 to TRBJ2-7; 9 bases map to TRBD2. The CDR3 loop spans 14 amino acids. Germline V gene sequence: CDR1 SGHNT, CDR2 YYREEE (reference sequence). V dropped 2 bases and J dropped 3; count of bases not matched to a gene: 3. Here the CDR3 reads CASSLTAGGYEQYF. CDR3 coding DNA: TGTGCCAGCAGCTTAACAGCGGGGGGCTACGAGCAGTACTTC.

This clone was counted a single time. CDR3 amino acids: CASSYSHFGGDIQYF. In DNA, the CDR3 is TGTGCCAGCAGTTACTCCCACTTTGGGGGGGACATTCAGTACTTC. The rearrangement links TRBV6-6 to TRBJ2-4, with 7 bases that match TRBD2. Trimming took 0 bases from V and 8 from J; bases not matched to a gene: 7. The CDR3 has 15 residues. Germline V gene sequence: CDR1 MNHNY, CDR2 SVGAGI (reference sequence).

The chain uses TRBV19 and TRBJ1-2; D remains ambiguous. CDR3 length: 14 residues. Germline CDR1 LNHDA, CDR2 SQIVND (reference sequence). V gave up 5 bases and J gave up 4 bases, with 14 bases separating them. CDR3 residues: CASSPRTQRYGYTF. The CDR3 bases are TGTGCCAGTAGTCCTCGGACTCAGCGCTATGGCTACACCTTC. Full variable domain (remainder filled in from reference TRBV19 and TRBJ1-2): DGGITQSPKYLFRKEGQNVTLSCEQNLNHDAMYWYRQDPGQGLRLIYYSQIVNDFQKGDIAEGYSVSREKKESFPLTVTSAQKNPTAFYLCASSPRTQRYGYTFGSGTRLTVV.

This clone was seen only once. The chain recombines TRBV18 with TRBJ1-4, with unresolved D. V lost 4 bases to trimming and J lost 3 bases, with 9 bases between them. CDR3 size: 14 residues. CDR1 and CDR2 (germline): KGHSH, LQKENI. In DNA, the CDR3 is TGTGCCAGCTCACACCAGCTGTCTAATGAAAAACTGTTTTTT. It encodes CASSHQLSNEKLFF.

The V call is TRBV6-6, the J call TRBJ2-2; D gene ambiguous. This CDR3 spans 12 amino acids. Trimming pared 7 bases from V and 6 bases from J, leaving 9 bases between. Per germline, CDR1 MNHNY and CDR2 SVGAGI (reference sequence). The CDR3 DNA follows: TGTGCCAGCATCAACGGCCCCGGGGAGCTGTTTTTT. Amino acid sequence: CASINGPGELFF.

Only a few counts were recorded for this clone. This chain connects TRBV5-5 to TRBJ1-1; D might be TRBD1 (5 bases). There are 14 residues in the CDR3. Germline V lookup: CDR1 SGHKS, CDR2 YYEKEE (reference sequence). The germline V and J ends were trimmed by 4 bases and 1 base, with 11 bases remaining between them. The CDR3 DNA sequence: TGTGCCAGCAGCCCGGGACCTACGAACACTGAAGCTTTCTTT. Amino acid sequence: CASSPGPTNTEAFF.

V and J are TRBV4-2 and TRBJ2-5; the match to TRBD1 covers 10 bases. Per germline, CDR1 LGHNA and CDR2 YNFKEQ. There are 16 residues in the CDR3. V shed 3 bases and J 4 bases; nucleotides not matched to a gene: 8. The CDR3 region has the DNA TGTGCCAGCAGCCAGACGGGGACAGGGGTCGGAGAGACCCAGTACTTC. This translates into CASSQTGTGVGETQYF.

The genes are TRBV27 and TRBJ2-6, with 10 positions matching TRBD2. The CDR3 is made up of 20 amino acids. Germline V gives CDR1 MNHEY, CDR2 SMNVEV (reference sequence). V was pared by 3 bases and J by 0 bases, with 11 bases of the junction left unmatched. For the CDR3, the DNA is TGTGCCAGCAGTTTTGGTTTGCCAGGACTAGCGGACTCTGGGGCCAACGTCCTGACTTTC. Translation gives CASSFGLPGLADSGANVLTF.

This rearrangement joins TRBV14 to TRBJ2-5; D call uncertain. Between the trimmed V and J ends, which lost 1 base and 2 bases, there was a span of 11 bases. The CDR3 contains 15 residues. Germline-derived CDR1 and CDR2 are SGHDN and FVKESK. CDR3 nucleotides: TGTGCCAGCAGCCAAGGGGTAGCCCCACAAGAGACCCAGTACTTC. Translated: CASSQGVAPQETQYF.

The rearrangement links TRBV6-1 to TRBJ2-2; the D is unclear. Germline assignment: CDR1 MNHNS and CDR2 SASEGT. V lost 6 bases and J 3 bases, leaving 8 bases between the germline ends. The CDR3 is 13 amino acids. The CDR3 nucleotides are TGTGCCAGCAGAGGACGGGACACCGGGGAGCTGTTTTTT. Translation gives CASRGRDTGELFF.

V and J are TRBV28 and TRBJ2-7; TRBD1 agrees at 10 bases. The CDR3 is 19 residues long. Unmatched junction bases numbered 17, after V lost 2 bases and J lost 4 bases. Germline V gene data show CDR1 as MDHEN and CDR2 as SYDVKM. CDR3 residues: CASSLPRPGTGERAYEQYF. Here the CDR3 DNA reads TGTGCCAGCAGTTTACCCCGTCCCGGGACAGGGGAGAGGGCTTACGAGCAGTACTTC.

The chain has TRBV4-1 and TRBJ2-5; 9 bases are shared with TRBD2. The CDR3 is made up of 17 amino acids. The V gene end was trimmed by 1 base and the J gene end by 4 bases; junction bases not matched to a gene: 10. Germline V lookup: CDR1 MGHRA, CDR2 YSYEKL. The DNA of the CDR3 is TGCGCCAGCAGCCAAGGAAAGCGGGGGGATCGCTTAGAGACCCAGTACTTC. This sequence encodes CASSQGKRGDRLETQYF.

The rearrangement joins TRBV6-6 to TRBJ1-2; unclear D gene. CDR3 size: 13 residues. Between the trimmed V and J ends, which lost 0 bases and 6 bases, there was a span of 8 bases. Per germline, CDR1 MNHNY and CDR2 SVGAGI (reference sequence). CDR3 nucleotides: TGTGCCAGCAGTTACTCGAGTCTTGATGGCTACACCTTC. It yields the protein CASSYSSLDGYTF.